This passage covers 28 T cell receptor beta chains from one sample sequenced in a study of blood T cell repertoires in COVID-19. Measured with immunoSEQ multiplex PCR; TCRdb has only the in-frame clones, and not every one. The sample gives 200,000 to 300,000 clones, about nine tenths of which show up once; about 1.6% is in the top ten. Sequencing input: peripheral blood. Receptors originate from a woman between 35 and 50 years old who had recovered from COVID-19.

The chain uses TRBV10-2 and TRBJ1-5; 8 bases align to TRBD1. With 3 bases clipped from V and 7 bases from J, the junction kept 8 bases outside the gene matches. The length of the CDR3 is 15 residues. In germline, CDR1 is WSHSY, CDR2 SAAADI. This CDR3 is CASSDRGRGKQPQHF. The DNA of the CDR3 is TGCGCCAGCAGTGACAGGGGGCGAGGGAAACAGCCCCAGCATTTT.

The chain links TRBV6-1 to TRBJ2-5; 8 bases fit TRBD1. Germline loops: CDR1 MNHNS, CDR2 SASEGT. The J segment lost 3 bases and the V segment lost 2 bases, leaving 5 bases of the junction unmatched. This CDR3 spans 15 amino acids. CDR3 in DNA: TGTGCCAGCAGTGAAATGGCGACAGGGGAAGAGACCCAGTACTTC. It yields the protein CASSEMATGEETQYF.

The V call is TRBV27, the J call TRBJ1-3, with a weak D call TRBD1 (5 bases). Germline V CDR1 and CDR2: MNHEY, SMNVEV (reference sequence). V was clipped by 4 bases and J by 2 bases, with 15 bases between them. The CDR3 is made up of 16 amino acids. CDR3 DNA sequence: TGTGCCAGCAGTTCCATGCGGGGGATGGCTGGAAACACCATATATTTT. Protein sequence: CASSSMRGMAGNTIYF.

The chain combines TRBV19 with TRBJ1-1; weak D call: TRBD1 (5 bases). The V end was cut by 6 bases, the J end by 1 base, with 15 bases between. CDR3 length: 15 residues. Germline V gene sequence: CDR1 LNHDA, CDR2 SQIVND (reference sequence). Here the CDR3 reads CASRLGLQGNTEAFF. Here the CDR3 DNA reads TGTGCCAGTAGACTGGGACTGCAGGGGAACACTGAAGCTTTCTTT.

The rearrangement joins TRBV4-1 to TRBJ2-1; 7 bases are shared with TRBD1. CDR3 size: 14 residues. Trimming took 8 bases from V and 0 from J; bases not matched to a gene: 4. The germline V gene encodes CDR1 MGHRA and CDR2 YSYEKL. The CDR3 DNA follows: TGCGCCAGCGGCAGGGGGAGCTCCTACAATGAGCAGTTCTTC. It encodes CASGRGSSYNEQFF.

V usage is TRBV5-4 and J usage is TRBJ2-7; weak D call: TRBD2 (5 bases). V was trimmed by 3 bases and J by 5 bases, leaving 21 bases between them. CDR3 length: 16 residues. Germline V gives CDR1 SGHNT, CDR2 YYREEE (reference sequence). CDR3 protein: CASSSRAAQKLDEQYF. Written as DNA, the CDR3 is TGTGCCAGCAGCTCGAGGGCAGCGCAAAAGCTCGACGAGCAGTACTTC.

The J gene is TRBJ1-1, the V gene TRBV11-3; tentative D call: TRBD1 (6 bases). The CDR3 is 14 amino acids. Germline CDR1 reads SGHNT; CDR2 reads YENEEA. The V and J ends lost 5 bases and 1 base respectively, with 11 bases between them. CDR3 sequence: CASSGGGGNTEAFF. In nucleotides, the CDR3 is TGTGCCAGCAGCGGGGGAGGGGGGAACACTGAAGCTTTCTTT. Full variable domain (outside the CDR3, taken from reference TRBV11-3 and TRBJ1-1): EAGVVQSPRYKIIEKKQPVAFWCNPISGHNTLYWYLQNLGQGPELLIRYENEEAVDDSQLPKDRFSAERLKGVDSTLKIQPAELGDSAVYLCASSGGGGNTEAFFGQGTRLTVV.

The chain couples TRBV27 to TRBJ2-5; possibly TRBD2 for D (7 bases). Germline-derived CDR1 and CDR2 are MNHEY and SMNVEV (reference sequence). This CDR3 has 16 amino acids. Between the trimmed V and J ends, which lost 6 bases and 2 bases, there was a span of 19 bases. CDR3 coding DNA: TGTGCCAGCAGCCTTAGGGGGGGGCCCATTCAAGAGACCCAGTACTTC. Translation: CASSLRGGPIQETQYF.

This chain joins TRBV29-1 and TRBJ2-1; D call uncertain. V was cut by 4 bases and J by 0 bases, with 7 bases left in between. CDR3 size: 13 residues. Germline V lookup: CDR1 SQVTM, CDR2 ANQGSEA. CDR3 region: CSVVRLSYNEQFF. The CDR3 DNA reads TGCAGCGTTGTTAGACTCTCCTACAATGAGCAGTTCTTC.

The V gene is TRBV5-1, the J gene TRBJ1-1, with 9 nucleotides matching TRBD1. V gave up 3 bases and J gave up 1 base; unmatched junction bases: 1. The CDR3 spans 14 residues. Per the germline V gene, CDR1 is SGHRS and CDR2 is YFSETQ. The CDR3 coding sequence is TGCGCCAGCAGCTGGGGACAGGGGAACACTGAAGCTTTCTTT. Amino acid sequence: CASSWGQGNTEAFF.

CDR3 coding DNA: TGTGCCAGCAGCTCCTATAGTTGGGGGGGGCAAGAGACCCAGTACTTC. This translates into CASSSYSWGGQETQYF. The V and J genes are TRBV5-4 and TRBJ2-5, with 7 positions matching TRBD2. Germline CDR1 reads SGHNT; CDR2 reads YYREEE (reference sequence). The V segment lost 3 bases and the J segment 2 bases; nucleotides outside the gene matches: 10. This CDR3 comprises 16 residues.

This chain links TRBV5-1 with TRBJ2-5; TRBD1 aligns across 7 bases. With 4 bases clipped from V and 2 bases from J, the junction kept 8 bases outside the gene matches. Per germline, CDR1 SGHRS and CDR2 YFSETQ. The CDR3 contains 15 residues. CDR3 residues: CASSVDPTGQETQYF. Written as DNA, the CDR3 is TGCGCCAGCAGCGTGGACCCGACAGGGCAAGAGACCCAGTACTTC.

The chain is built from TRBV20-1 and TRBJ1-2; 7 positions agree with TRBD1. Germline CDR1 DFQATT, CDR2 SNEGSKA (reference sequence). Trimming took 3 bases from V and 4 from J; bases not matched to a gene: 11. The CDR3 is 15 residues long. The CDR3 DNA reads TGCAGTGCTAGTCGACAGGGCCAGGTTACCTATGGCTACACCTTC. This encodes CSASRQGQVTYGYTF.

This chain links TRBV18 with TRBJ1-1; D is unclear. Germline CDR1 KGHSH, CDR2 LQKENI. V lost 6 bases and J lost 1, with 12 bases in between. The CDR3 is made up of 14 amino acids. CDR3 nucleotide sequence: TGTGCCAGCTCCCCGGTCGCGGGGAACACTGAAGCTTTCTTT. Translated: CASSPVAGNTEAFF.

The chain is built from TRBV12-3 or TRBV12-4 and TRBJ2-7; 9 bases map to TRBD1. J was trimmed by 10 bases and V by 6 bases; bases with no gene match: 10. The CDR3 spans 13 residues. This CDR3 is CASSTTGGVFQYF. The CDR3 DNA follows: TGTGCCAGCAGCACAACAGGGGGCGTCTTCCAGTACTTC.

V gene TRBV11-3 combines with J gene TRBJ1-5; TRBD1 matches 7 bases. V was pared by 2 bases and J by 4 bases, with 11 bases of the junction left unmatched. Germline assignment: CDR1 SGHNT and CDR2 YENEEA. The CDR3 extends over 17 amino acids. CDR3 amino acids: CASSLTDLRDSNQPQHF. The CDR3 DNA follows: TGTGCCAGCAGCTTAACGGATCTACGGGACAGTAATCAGCCCCAGCATTTT.

In its sample, this clone was seen once. The chain's CDR3 is CASSLSWGGVHEQYF. CDR3 bases: TGCGCCAGCAGCTTGTCGTGGGGGGGAGTCCACGAGCAGTACTTC. This rearrangement joins TRBV5-1 to TRBJ2-7; 7 bases are shared with TRBD2. The V gene end was trimmed by 1 base and the J gene end by 5 bases; junction bases not matched to a gene: 9. The CDR3 extends over 15 amino acids. CDR1 is SGHRS, CDR2 YFSETQ, per germline.

This clone came up once. As DNA, the CDR3 is TGTGCCAGCAGTTACGGGGGACAGGGATACGAGCAGTACTTC. Its protein product is CASSYGGQGYEQYF. The chain links TRBV6-6 to TRBJ2-7; 9 bases are shared with TRBD1. The CDR3 has 14 amino acids. V shed 2 bases, J shed 4 bases, and the junction held 3 bases outside the gene matches. Germline V lookup: CDR1 MNHNY, CDR2 SVGAGI (reference sequence).

CDR3 amino acids: CASTLQGAIGNTIYF. The CDR3 DNA follows: TGCGCCAGCACTCTACAGGGGGCCATCGGAAACACCATATATTTT. The genes are TRBV5-1 and TRBJ1-3; 9 nucleotides line up with TRBD1. V trimming: 6 bases; J trimming: 4 bases; junction bases outside the gene matches: 8. Germline CDR1 SGHRS, CDR2 YFSETQ. The CDR3 is 15 amino acids.

This clone has only one observation. The chain recombines TRBV6-1 with TRBJ1-4; D is uncertain. The V end lost 6 bases, the J end lost 3 bases, and 5 bases lay between the germline ends. The CDR3 length is 12 residues. Germline loops: CDR1 MNHNS, CDR2 SASEGT. CDR3 amino acids: CASRAPNEKLFF. CDR3 sequence (DNA): TGTGCCAGCAGGGCCCCTAATGAAAAACTGTTTTTT.

This clone has a single count. V gene TRBV6-5 combines with J gene TRBJ2-3; perhaps TRBD2 as D (6 bases). Looked up from germline, CDR1 is MNHEY and CDR2 is SVGAGI. The CDR3 covers 13 residues. V dropped 4 bases and J dropped 3 bases, with 8 bases sitting between them. The CDR3 region has the DNA TGTGCCAGCAGTTGGGGAGGTACAGATACGCAGTATTTT. Its protein is CASSWGGTDTQYF.

CDR3 loop: CASSSGTGSEAFF. The CDR3 DNA is TGTGCCAGCAGCTCCGGGACAGGGAGTGAAGCTTTCTTT. J is TRBJ1-1 and V is TRBV11-3, with 9 bases aligning to TRBD1. V trimming: 4 bases; J trimming: 7 bases; junction bases outside the gene matches: 4. This CDR3 is 13 amino acids long. CDR1 SGHNT and CDR2 YENEEA come from the germline V gene.

The chain has TRBV6-2 or TRBV6-3 and TRBJ2-3, with TRBD2 identical over 10 bases. V was clipped by 4 bases and J by 3 bases; unmatched bases: 7. CDR1 and CDR2 from the germline V gene are MNHEY and SVGEGT. The CDR3 consists of 16 residues. CDR3 region: CASSWDGLADTDTQYF. The CDR3 nucleotides read TGTGCCAGCAGTTGGGACGGACTAGCGGATACAGATACGCAGTATTTT.

The J gene is TRBJ1-6, the V gene TRBV2; 10 positions agree with TRBD1. The J segment lost 9 bases and the V segment lost 7 bases, leaving 3 bases of the junction unmatched. Germline V gene sequence: CDR1 SNHLY, CDR2 FYNNEI. The CDR3 is made up of 13 amino acids. The CDR3: CASTDRGGSPLHF. The CDR3, as DNA: TGTGCCAGCACGGACAGGGGGGGTTCACCCCTCCACTTT.

CDR3 sequence (DNA): TGCGCCAGCAGCCAAGATCGGTGGGACAGCTATGGCTACACCTTC. It codes for CASSQDRWDSYGYTF. This rearrangement joins TRBV4-1 to TRBJ1-2, with 7 bases that match TRBD1. Per germline, CDR1 MGHRA and CDR2 YSYEKL. This CDR3 is built from 15 residues. The V gene end was trimmed by 0 bases and the J gene end by 4 bases; junction bases not matched to a gene: 5.

The table lists this clone with many counts. The V call is TRBV28, the J call TRBJ1-5, with 7 bases lining up with TRBD1. Germline CDR1 MDHEN, CDR2 SYDVKM. CDR3 size: 15 residues. Unmatched junction bases numbered 11, after V lost 3 bases and J lost 9 bases. CDR3 sequence (DNA): TGTGCCAGCAGTTTTTTCAGCCAGGGGGATGGGCCCCAGCATTTT. Translated: CASSFFSQGDGPQHF.

The chain's CDR3 is CASSPGTASSYNSPLHF. The DNA for the CDR3 is TGCGCCAGCAGCCCCGGGACAGCGAGCTCCTATAATTCACCCCTCCACTTT. The V and J genes are TRBV5-1 and TRBJ1-6; TRBD1 matches at 7 bases. V shed 4 bases, J shed 0 bases, and the junction held 7 bases outside the gene matches. In germline, CDR1 is SGHRS, CDR2 YFSETQ. CDR3 size: 17 residues.

The rearrangement uses TRBV10-1 and TRBJ1-2, with no clear D. CDR1 and CDR2 (germline): WNHNN, SYGVQD (reference sequence). V was trimmed by 3 bases and J by 4 bases, leaving 6 bases between them. CDR3 length: 12 amino acids. CDR3 residues: CASSDSAYGYTF. The CDR3 region has the DNA TGCGCCAGCAGTGACAGCGCCTATGGCTACACCTTC.